One sample yielded the 24 T cell receptor beta chains listed below, sequenced in a study of cytomegalovirus exposure and HLA in healthy donors. Measured with immunoSEQ multiplex PCR; TCRdb has only the in-frame clones, and not every one. The sample has some 130,000 clones, roughly 90% seen once; the top ten hold around 6%. The sequenced sample consisted of PBMCs. Receptors originate from a woman aged 18-29 years in good health and CMV-seropositive.

The rearrangement joins TRBV29-1 to TRBJ2-3; D is perhaps TRBD2 (5 bases). This CDR3 is built from 12 residues. Germline CDR1 and CDR2: SQVTM and ANQGSEA. V was trimmed by 0 bases and J by 6 bases, leaving 7 bases between them. The CDR3: CSVEDRGDTQYF. The CDR3 DNA follows: TGCAGCGTTGAAGACCGCGGGGATACGCAGTATTTT.

V usage is TRBV10-3 and J usage is TRBJ1-2; TRBD1 matches 8 bases. The CDR3 is made up of 13 amino acids. CDR1 is ENHRY and CDR2 is SYGVKD in the germline V gene. The V gene end was trimmed by 6 bases and the J gene end by 4 bases; junction bases not matched to a gene: 4. DNA of the CDR3: TGTGCCATCAGCGAGGACAGGGTCTATGGCTACACCTTC. Translation: CAISEDRVYGYTF.

The chain carries TRBV19 and TRBJ2-7; 7 nucleotides line up with TRBD1. Germline CDR1 reads LNHDA; CDR2 reads SQIVND (reference sequence). Unmatched junction bases numbered 5, after V lost 2 bases and J lost 4 bases. This CDR3 has 14 amino acids. The DNA for the CDR3 is TGTGCCAGTAGTATACGGGACAGAGTTTACGAGCAGTACTTC. Its protein product is CASSIRDRVYEQYF.

The chain uses TRBV27 and TRBJ2-1; TRBD1 aligns across 7 bases. The CDR3 is 16 residues long. The germline CDR1 and CDR2 sequences are MNHEY and SMNVEV (reference sequence). V was pared by 2 bases and J by 4 bases, with 8 bases of the junction left unmatched. CDR3 nucleotide sequence: TGTGCCAGCAGTTTAAAAGGGGGCCTCGGATACAATGAGCAGTTCTTC. Translation: CASSLKGGLGYNEQFF.

The V and J genes are TRBV30 and TRBJ2-1; 11 bases are a match to TRBD2. Germline CDR1 GTSNPN, CDR2 SVGIG (reference sequence). The CDR3 is 17 residues long. The junction had 8 bases not matched to a gene; V was cut back by 0 bases and J by 4 bases. In DNA form, the CDR3 reads TGTGCCTGGAGTGTAAGGCTAGCGGGGGGACGATACAATGAGCAGTTCTTC. It specifies CAWSVRLAGGRYNEQFF.

This chain connects TRBV5-1 to TRBJ1-1; D possibly corresponds to TRBD1 (5 bases). The germline V gene has CDR1 SGHRS and CDR2 YFSETQ. Trimming removed 2 bases from V and 0 bases from J, with 14 bases in between. The CDR3 has 16 amino acids. The CDR3 region is CASSLLHDRMNTEAFF. The CDR3 DNA follows: TGCGCCAGCAGCTTACTTCATGACAGAATGAACACTGAAGCTTTCTTT.

The V gene is TRBV6-6, the J gene TRBJ2-7, with TRBD1 matching 9 bases. Germline CDR1 MNHNY, CDR2 SVGAGI (reference sequence). This CDR3 spans 14 amino acids. The trim removed 7 bases at V and 3 bases at J, leaving 7 bases unmatched. The CDR3 sequence: CASITGTGFYEQYF. The CDR3 coding sequence is TGTGCCAGCATCACCGGGACAGGGTTCTACGAGCAGTACTTC.

The J gene is TRBJ2-7, the V gene TRBV11-1; the match to TRBD1 covers 7 bases. V lost 2 bases, J lost 1 base, and 5 bases stayed unmatched. The CDR3 covers 15 residues. The germline CDR1 and CDR2 sequences are SGHAT and FQDESV (reference sequence). Here the CDR3 reads CASSLPGDRSYEQYF. The CDR3 DNA is TGTGCCAGCAGCTTACCCGGGGACAGATCCTACGAGCAGTACTTC. Full variable domain (missing parts from reference TRBV11-1 and TRBJ2-7): EAEVAQSPRYKITEKSQAVAFWCDPISGHATLYWYRQILGQGPELLVQFQDESVVDDSQLPKDRFSAERLKGVDSTLKIQPAELGDSAMYLCASSLPGDRSYEQYFGPGTRLTVT.

CDR3 sequence reads: CASSSYGGGYTF. In DNA, the CDR3 is TGTGCCAGCAGTTCGTACGGCGGTGGCTACACCTTC. The genes are TRBV6-5 and TRBJ1-2; D is unclear. The CDR3 sequence is 12 residues long. Germline V gene sequence: CDR1 MNHEY, CDR2 SVGAGI. Trimming cost V 4 bases and J 7 bases, with 10 bases left between them.

This clone was recorded only once. The V call is TRBV6-6, the J call TRBJ1-2; 8 nucleotides agree with TRBD1. V shed 0 bases and J 4 bases; nucleotides not matched to a gene: 4. Germline values: CDR1 MNHNY, CDR2 SVGAGI (reference sequence). The CDR3 extends over 15 amino acids. The CDR3 DNA reads TGTGCCAGCAGTTACTCGCAGGGGGCCCTCTATGGCTACACCTTC. Translated: CASSYSQGALYGYTF.

The chain joins TRBV4-3 to TRBJ1-1, with D possibly matching TRBD1 (5 bases). The germline V gene encodes CDR1 LGHNA and CDR2 YSLEER. The CDR3 is 14 residues long. The V end was cut by 0 bases, the J end by 6 bases, with 11 bases between. The CDR3, as DNA: TGCGCCAGCAGCCAAGATCAGGGAGGACCTGAAGCTTTCTTT. Translating it yields CASSQDQGGPEAFF.

The gene calls are TRBV10-3 and TRBJ2-1, with 12 bases lining up with TRBD2. This CDR3 is 13 amino acids long. The germline V gene has CDR1 ENHRY and CDR2 SYGVKD. J was trimmed by 7 bases and V by 10 bases; bases with no gene match: 5. CDR3 DNA sequence: TGTGCCACCAGAGGACTAGCGGGAAATGAGCAGTTCTTC. Translation: CATRGLAGNEQFF.

The V gene is TRBV2, the J gene TRBJ2-7, with D tentatively TRBD1 (6 bases). V lost 3 bases and J 5 bases, leaving 17 bases between the germline ends. The CDR3 sequence is 15 residues long. Germline CDR1 and CDR2: SNHLY and FYNNEI. Here the CDR3 DNA reads TGTGCCAGCAGTGAGGCACAGGGTACCGCCCACGAGCAGTACTTC. This encodes CASSEAQGTAHEQYF.

The CDR3 sequence is CASSPERQLNTGELFF. The CDR3 DNA reads as TGTGCCAGTAGCCCGGAGCGGCAGTTAAACACCGGGGAGCTGTTTTTT. The chain joins TRBV19 to TRBJ2-2, with a weak D call TRBD2 (5 bases). The CDR3 runs 16 residues. V dropped 6 bases and J dropped 2 bases, with 16 bases sitting between them. Germline V gene lookup returns CDR1 LNHDA and CDR2 SQIVND (reference sequence).

The chain carries TRBV5-8 and TRBJ2-1, with TRBD1 matching 8 bases. This CDR3 is built from 15 residues. Trimming removed 4 bases from V and 3 bases from J; junction bases left unmatched: 6. Germline values: CDR1 SGHTS, CDR2 YDEGEE. Here the CDR3 reads CASSLGQVVYNEQFF. The CDR3, as DNA: TGTGCCAGCAGCCTGGGACAGGTCGTCTACAATGAGCAGTTCTTC.

The chain joins TRBV18 to TRBJ2-7; unclear D gene. V dropped 4 bases and J dropped 0 bases, with 7 bases sitting between them. The CDR3 is 13 amino acids. Germline CDR1 reads KGHSH; CDR2 reads LQKENI. DNA for the CDR3: TGTGCCAGCTCACGGGCGAGCTCCTACGAGCAGTACTTC. It translates to CASSRASSYEQYF. Using reference TRBV18 and TRBJ2-7 for the parts outside the CDR3, the full variable domain is NAGVMQNPRHLVRRRGQEARLRCSPMKGHSHVYWYRQLPEEGLKFMVYLQKENIIDESGMPKERFSAEFPKEGPSILRIQQVVRGDSAAYFCASSRASSYEQYFGPGTRLTVT.

The chain links TRBV5-4 to TRBJ1-2; the D gene is possibly TRBD1 (6 bases). The CDR3 has 15 residues. Germline V gene lookup returns CDR1 SGHNT and CDR2 YYREEE (reference sequence). V gave up 3 bases and J gave up 0 bases, with 12 bases separating them. The CDR3 DNA follows: TGTGCCAGCAGCTCGCGGACAGACCCTAACTATGGCTACACCTTC. It translates to CASSSRTDPNYGYTF.

The rearrangement joins TRBV30 to TRBJ2-3; D ambiguous. V dropped 0 bases and J dropped 0 bases, with 7 bases sitting between them. The germline CDR1 and CDR2 sequences are GTSNPN and SVGIG (reference sequence). The CDR3 loop spans 14 amino acids. The CDR3: CAWSVLRSTDTQYF. CDR3 DNA: TGTGCCTGGAGTGTACTCCGCAGCACAGATACGCAGTATTTT.

The V and J genes are TRBV7-8 and TRBJ1-5; D remains unclear. Germline-derived CDR1 and CDR2 are SGHVS and FQNEAQ. The CDR3 sequence is 18 residues long. With 2 bases removed from V and 4 bases from J, the gap between germline ends came to 21 bases. The CDR3 DNA follows: TGTGCCAGCAGCTTATATCTCCTCGGCAGTAGCGGGAATCAGCCCCAGCATTTT. The encoded protein is CASSLYLLGSSGNQPQHF.

The chain joins TRBV29-1 to TRBJ1-2; TRBD1 aligns across 7 bases. Looked up from germline, CDR1 is SQVTM and CDR2 is ANQGSEA. After removal of 4 bases from V and 4 bases from J, the junction contained 6 bases not matched to a gene. This CDR3 has 13 residues. As DNA, the CDR3 is TGCAGCGTTGGCGTGGGACAGAGCTATGGCTACACCTTC. It yields the protein CSVGVGQSYGYTF. Full variable domain (outside the CDR3, taken from reference TRBV29-1 and TRBJ1-2): SAVISQKPSRDICQRGTSLTIQCQVDSQVTMMFWYRQQPGQSLTLIATANQGSEATYESGFVIDKFPISRPNLTFSTLTVSNMSPEDSSIYLCSVGVGQSYGYTFGSGTRLTVV.

The CDR3 loop reads CASSFIRNLQQNIQYF. CDR3 sequence (DNA): TGTGCCAGCAGCTTTATTAGGAACCTACAGCAAAACATTCAGTACTTC. This chain uses TRBV5-8 with TRBJ2-4; unclear D gene. V lost 2 bases, J lost 5 bases, and 17 bases lay in between. CDR1 is SGHTS, CDR2 YDEGEE, per germline. The CDR3 has 16 residues.

The table lists this clone with a count of one. The chain is built from TRBV11-3 and TRBJ2-7, with TRBD2 identical over 16 bases. Germline-derived CDR1 and CDR2 are SGHNT and YENEEA. The CDR3 is made up of 20 amino acids. Losses at the gene ends were 4 bases for V and 4 bases for J; bases not matched to a gene: 16. CDR3 amino acids: CASSYHPGLAGGPGSYEQYF. In nucleotides, the CDR3 is TGTGCCAGCAGCTATCACCCGGGACTAGCGGGAGGGCCTGGTAGTTACGAGCAGTACTTC.

The chain links TRBV7-2 to TRBJ2-7; 7 positions agree with TRBD2. The CDR3 runs to 15 residues. Germline trimming cut 4 bases from V and 2 bases from J; bases unmatched to any gene: 8. Germline assignment: CDR1 SGHTA and CDR2 FQGNSA. The CDR3 bases are TGTGCCAGCAGCTCTCAACCCCTAGCGGCCTACGAGCAGTACTTC. This codes for CASSSQPLAAYEQYF. Looking up the rest from reference TRBV7-2 and TRBJ2-7 gives the full variable domain: GAGVSQSPSNKVTEKGKDVELRCDPISGHTALYWYRQSLGQGLEFLIYFQGNSAPDKSGLPSDRFSAERTGGSVSTLTIQRTQQEDSAVYLCASSSQPLAAYEQYFGPGTRLTVT.

The chain has TRBV5-4 and TRBJ2-1; D possibly corresponds to TRBD2 (5 bases). The CDR3 has 17 amino acids. V was pared by 1 base and J by 4 bases, with 18 bases between. Looked up from germline, CDR1 is SGHNT and CDR2 is YYREEE (reference sequence). In DNA, the CDR3 is TGTGCCAGCAGCTTGCACCGGGGATCTAACCTTTACAATGAGCAGTTCTTC. Amino acids: CASSLHRGSNLYNEQFF.